These T cell receptor beta chains were read from a single sample in a study of blood T cell repertoires in COVID-19. The data were produced by immunoSEQ multiplex PCR, yet TCRdb's version contains in-frame clones alone and is incomplete. The sample includes 300,000 to 400,000 clones, approximately 90% of them seen just once. Specimen: PBMCs or T cells enriched from blood (not recorded which). Receptors originate from a man aged 18-30 years who had recovered from COVID-19. Both conserved end residues are part of each CDR3. D genes are given only for firm matches. Size is stated for part of the rows, as once, few or many counts, or as a class when the clone is expanded.

v_call: TRBV2; j_call: TRBJ2-7; cdr3_length: 16; clone_size: NA; d_call: NA; cdr3_aa: CASSVQQGPPPYEQYF; cdr3_nt: TGTGCCAGCAGTGTCCAACAGGGACCCCCCCCCTACGAGCAGTACTTC
v_call: TRBV4-1; j_call: TRBJ1-4; cdr3_length: 16; clone_size: NA; d_call: NA; cdr3_aa: CASSQEFGGAGEKLFF; cdr3_nt: TGCGCCAGCAGCCAAGAGTTCGGGGGGGCGGGTGAAAAACTGTTTTTT
v_call: TRBV11-3; j_call: TRBJ2-7; cdr3_length: 15; clone_size: NA; d_call: TRBD1; cdr3_aa: CASSLEGQSSYEQYF; cdr3_nt: TGTGCCAGCAGCTTAGAGGGACAGTCTTCCTACGAGCAGTACTTC
v_call: TRBV6-5; j_call: TRBJ1-3; cdr3_length: 15; clone_size: NA; d_call: TRBD1; cdr3_aa: CASRRDSNSGNTIYF; cdr3_nt: TGTGCCAGCAGGCGGGACAGTAACTCTGGAAACACCATATATTTT
v_call: TRBV11-1; j_call: TRBJ2-3; cdr3_length: 13; clone_size: NA; d_call: NA; cdr3_aa: CASRNPRLDTQYF; cdr3_nt: TGTGCCAGCAGGAACCCCCGGTTAGATACGCAGTATTTT
v_call: TRBV7-3; j_call: TRBJ2-1; cdr3_length: 14; clone_size: NA; d_call: NA; cdr3_aa: CASSLTRLADEQFF; cdr3_nt: TGTGCCAGCAGCTTAACGAGGCTAGCCGATGAGCAGTTCTTC
v_call: TRBV7-6; j_call: TRBJ2-3; cdr3_length: 18; clone_size: NA; d_call: TRBD2; cdr3_aa: CASSPVGGGRTSTDTQYF; cdr3_nt: TGTGCCAGCAGCCCCGTCGGCGGGGGGCGGACTAGCACAGATACGCAGTATTTT
v_call: TRBV7-2; j_call: TRBJ2-3; cdr3_length: 15; clone_size: NA; d_call: NA; cdr3_aa: CASSAHGGAGDTQYF; cdr3_nt: TGTGCCAGCAGCGCCCATGGGGGGGCGGGAGATACGCAGTATTTT
v_call: TRBV9; j_call: TRBJ2-3; cdr3_length: 16; clone_size: NA; d_call: TRBD2; cdr3_aa: CASSVAASGRTDTQYF; cdr3_nt: TGTGCCAGCAGCGTAGCTGCTAGCGGGAGGACAGATACGCAGTATTTT
v_call: TRBV2; j_call: TRBJ1-4; cdr3_length: 14; clone_size: NA; d_call: NA; cdr3_aa: CASWGGAGGEKLFF; cdr3_nt: TGTGCCAGCTGGGGCGGGGCTGGGGGTGAAAAACTGTTTTTT
v_call: TRBV28; j_call: TRBJ2-7; cdr3_length: 13; clone_size: NA; d_call: NA; cdr3_aa: CASSLGHSYEQYF; cdr3_nt: TGTGCCAGCAGTTTGGGCCACTCCTACGAGCAGTACTTC
v_call: TRBV5-4; j_call: TRBJ2-7; cdr3_length: 14; clone_size: once; d_call: NA; cdr3_aa: CASSLRAGPHEQYF; cdr3_nt: TGTGCCAGCAGCTTGCGCGCGGGACCCCACGAGCAGTACTTC
v_call: TRBV7-6; j_call: TRBJ2-1; cdr3_length: 13; clone_size: NA; d_call: TRBD1; cdr3_aa: CASSLTGGEEQFF; cdr3_nt: TGTGCCAGCAGCCTTACAGGGGGTGAAGAGCAGTTCTTC
v_call: TRBV12-3/TRBV12-4; j_call: TRBJ1-1; cdr3_length: 12; clone_size: NA; d_call: NA; cdr3_aa: CASSLNGLKAFF; cdr3_nt: TGTGCCAGCAGTTTAAACGGACTTAAAGCTTTCTTT
v_call: TRBV5-5; j_call: TRBJ1-4; cdr3_length: 15; clone_size: NA; d_call: NA; cdr3_aa: CASSSSRGVREKLFF; cdr3_nt: TGTGCCAGCAGCTCCTCCAGGGGTGTTCGGGAAAAACTGTTTTTT
v_call: TRBV19; j_call: TRBJ1-1; cdr3_length: 15; clone_size: NA; d_call: TRBD1; cdr3_aa: CASSSGTVLGTEAFF; cdr3_nt: TGTGCCTCTTCTTCCGGGACAGTCCTTGGCACTGAAGCTTTCTTT
v_call: TRBV6-5; j_call: TRBJ2-5; cdr3_length: 15; clone_size: NA; d_call: NA; cdr3_aa: CASSTEADTQETQYF; cdr3_nt: TGTGCCAGCAGCACTGAGGCGGACACTCAAGAGACCCAGTACTTC
v_call: TRBV27; j_call: TRBJ2-6; cdr3_length: 15; clone_size: NA; d_call: NA; cdr3_aa: CASSSYSSGANVLTF; cdr3_nt: TGTGCCAGCAGTTCATACAGCTCTGGGGCCAACGTCCTGACTTTC
v_call: TRBV7-9; j_call: TRBJ1-2; cdr3_length: 14; clone_size: NA; d_call: TRBD1; cdr3_aa: CASSLGQGSYGYTF; cdr3_nt: TGTGCCAGCAGCCTTGGACAGGGGAGCTATGGCTACACCTTC
v_call: TRBV5-1; j_call: TRBJ2-1; cdr3_length: 16; clone_size: NA; d_call: TRBD1; cdr3_aa: CASVSTGTGLHNEQFF; cdr3_nt: TGCGCCAGCGTCTCCACCGGGACAGGGTTGCATAATGAGCAGTTCTTC
v_call: TRBV5-4; j_call: TRBJ1-2; cdr3_length: 15; clone_size: NA; d_call: NA; cdr3_aa: CASSLSGQMNYGYTF; cdr3_nt: TGTGCCAGCAGCTTGTCGGGACAAATGAACTATGGCTACACCTTC
v_call: TRBV9; j_call: TRBJ2-7; cdr3_length: 15; clone_size: NA; d_call: NA; cdr3_aa: CASGRGGMVSYEQYF; cdr3_nt: TGTGCCAGCGGAAGAGGAGGGATGGTGTCCTACGAGCAGTACTTC
v_call: TRBV25-1; j_call: TRBJ2-3; cdr3_length: 14; clone_size: NA; d_call: NA; cdr3_aa: CATSPGARTDTQYF; cdr3_nt: TGTGCCACCTCGCCAGGGGCTAGGACAGATACGCAGTATTTT
v_call: TRBV5-1; j_call: TRBJ1-2; cdr3_length: 12; clone_size: NA; d_call: NA; cdr3_aa: CASSLQGDGYTF; cdr3_nt: TGCGCCAGCAGCTTACAGGGAGACGGCTACACCTTC
v_call: TRBV5-1; j_call: TRBJ1-1; cdr3_length: 15; clone_size: NA; d_call: NA; cdr3_aa: CASSLDTGLRTEAFF; cdr3_nt: TGCGCCAGCAGCTTAGACACAGGGTTGAGGACTGAAGCTTTCTTT
v_call: TRBV7-6; j_call: TRBJ2-2; cdr3_length: 18; clone_size: NA; d_call: TRBD1; cdr3_aa: CASSLLSAGGPNTGELFF; cdr3_nt: TGTGCCAGCAGCCTATTATCGGCAGGGGGCCCGAACACCGGGGAGCTGTTTTTT
v_call: TRBV5-1; j_call: TRBJ1-5; cdr3_length: 19; clone_size: NA; d_call: TRBD1; cdr3_aa: CASRPSLTGTGGHNQPQHF; cdr3_nt: TGCGCCAGCAGGCCCTCACTTACCGGGACAGGGGGCCACAATCAGCCCCAGCATTTT
v_call: TRBV19; j_call: TRBJ1-2; cdr3_length: 15; clone_size: NA; d_call: TRBD1; cdr3_aa: CASHKGQGYDYGYTF; cdr3_nt: TGTGCCAGTCATAAGGGACAGGGTTACGACTATGGCTACACCTTC
v_call: TRBV4-2; j_call: TRBJ2-7; cdr3_length: 14; clone_size: NA; d_call: TRBD1; cdr3_aa: CASSPQGAGYEQYF; cdr3_nt: TGTGCCAGCAGCCCACAGGGGGCTGGGTACGAGCAGTACTTC
v_call: TRBV5-6; j_call: TRBJ1-5; cdr3_length: 14; clone_size: NA; d_call: NA; cdr3_aa: CASSFFAGNQPQHF; cdr3_nt: TGTGCCAGCAGCTTTTTCGCGGGGAATCAGCCCCAGCATTTT
v_call: TRBV6-5; j_call: TRBJ1-2; cdr3_length: 13; clone_size: NA; d_call: NA; cdr3_aa: CASSADRLYGYTF; cdr3_nt: TGTGCCAGCAGCGCCGACAGGCTTTATGGCTACACCTTC
v_call: TRBV14; j_call: TRBJ2-3; cdr3_length: 17; clone_size: NA; d_call: TRBD1; cdr3_aa: CASSPPGTGFGTDTQYF; cdr3_nt: TGTGCCAGCAGCCCTCCCGGGACAGGGTTCGGCACAGATACGCAGTATTTT
v_call: TRBV24-1; j_call: TRBJ1-2; cdr3_length: 15; clone_size: NA; d_call: TRBD1; cdr3_aa: CATVRGTGYNYGYTF; cdr3_nt: TGTGCCACAGTCAGGGGGACAGGCTATAACTATGGCTACACCTTC
v_call: TRBV6-2/TRBV6-3; j_call: TRBJ2-7; cdr3_length: 15; clone_size: few; d_call: NA; cdr3_aa: CASSSRGGSSYEQYF; cdr3_nt: TGTGCCAGCAGTTCCCGAGGAGGGAGCTCCTACGAGCAGTACTTC
v_call: TRBV2; j_call: TRBJ2-5; cdr3_length: 11; clone_size: NA; d_call: NA; cdr3_aa: CASSPQETQYF; cdr3_nt: TGTGCCAGCAGCCCGCAAGAGACCCAGTACTTC
v_call: TRBV5-4; j_call: TRBJ2-7; cdr3_length: 15; clone_size: many; d_call: TRBD1; cdr3_aa: CASSDPSTGFVEQYF; cdr3_nt: TGTGCCAGCAGCGATCCCTCGACAGGGTTTGTTGAGCAGTACTTC
v_call: TRBV4-1; j_call: TRBJ1-1; cdr3_length: 15; clone_size: once; d_call: NA; cdr3_aa: CASSPSDRIRTEAFF; cdr3_nt: TGCGCCAGCAGCCCATCCGACAGGATTAGAACTGAAGCTTTCTTT
v_call: TRBV3-1/TRBV3-2; j_call: TRBJ2-1; cdr3_length: 16; clone_size: NA; d_call: TRBD1; cdr3_aa: CASSLRGQGNHNEQFF; cdr3_nt: TGTGCCAGCAGCCTGCGGGGACAGGGAAATCACAATGAGCAGTTCTTC
v_call: TRBV5-1; j_call: TRBJ2-5; cdr3_length: 14; clone_size: once; d_call: NA; cdr3_aa: CASSLGGNQETQYF; cdr3_nt: TGCGCCAGCAGCCTTGGGGGGAATCAAGAGACCCAGTACTTC
v_call: TRBV7-7; j_call: TRBJ2-7; cdr3_length: 13; clone_size: NA; d_call: TRBD1; cdr3_aa: CASSLGQGDEQYF; cdr3_nt: TGTGCCAGCAGCTTAGGACAGGGGGACGAGCAGTACTTC
v_call: TRBV7-2; j_call: TRBJ2-3; cdr3_length: 16; clone_size: NA; d_call: TRBD2; cdr3_aa: CASSLGLAGGERTQYF; cdr3_nt: TGTGCCAGCAGCTTAGGGCTAGCGGGGGGGGAACGGACGCAGTATTTT
v_call: TRBV19; j_call: TRBJ1-5; cdr3_length: 14; clone_size: NA; d_call: NA; cdr3_aa: CASRWGVPNQPQHF; cdr3_nt: TGTGCCAGCCGGTGGGGGGTCCCCAATCAGCCCCAGCATTTT
v_call: TRBV6-5; j_call: TRBJ1-1; cdr3_length: 14; clone_size: NA; d_call: NA; cdr3_aa: CASSRAGPNTEAFF; cdr3_nt: TGTGCCAGCAGTAGAGCGGGTCCGAACACTGAAGCTTTCTTT
v_call: TRBV4-1; j_call: TRBJ1-3; cdr3_length: 15; clone_size: once; d_call: NA; cdr3_aa: CASSNGQHSGNTIYF; cdr3_nt: TGCGCCAGCAGCAACGGACAGCACTCTGGAAACACCATATATTTT
v_call: TRBV7-9; j_call: TRBJ2-3; cdr3_length: 12; clone_size: NA; d_call: NA; cdr3_aa: CASSPDWDTQYF; cdr3_nt: TGTGCCAGCAGCCCAGATTGGGATACGCAGTATTTT
v_call: TRBV6-6; j_call: TRBJ2-2; cdr3_length: 16; clone_size: NA; d_call: NA; cdr3_aa: CATTLRGIGGTGELFF; cdr3_nt: TGTGCCACCACCTTGAGGGGGATTGGTGGCACCGGGGAGCTGTTTTTT
v_call: TRBV14; j_call: TRBJ2-7; cdr3_length: 15; clone_size: NA; d_call: NA; cdr3_aa: CASSQVARPIYEQYF; cdr3_nt: TGTGCCAGCAGCCAAGTCGCGAGGCCGATCTACGAGCAGTACTTC
v_call: TRBV7-7; j_call: TRBJ2-5; cdr3_length: 14; clone_size: NA; d_call: TRBD2; cdr3_aa: CASSFSGGAQTQYF; cdr3_nt: TGTGCCAGCAGCTTTAGCGGGGGGGCCCAGACCCAGTACTTC
v_call: TRBV5-1; j_call: TRBJ2-5; cdr3_length: 13; clone_size: NA; d_call: NA; cdr3_aa: CASSLAPMETQYF; cdr3_nt: TGCGCCAGCAGCTTGGCTCCTATGGAGACCCAGTACTTC
v_call: TRBV19; j_call: TRBJ1-2; cdr3_length: 14; clone_size: NA; d_call: NA; cdr3_aa: CASTTRGDLYGYTF; cdr3_nt: TGTGCCAGTACCACCCGGGGAGACCTCTATGGCTACACCTTC
v_call: TRBV6-1; j_call: TRBJ1-1; cdr3_length: 14; clone_size: NA; d_call: NA; cdr3_aa: CASSERTVNTEAFF; cdr3_nt: TGTGCCAGCAGTGAACGGACAGTGAACACTGAAGCTTTCTTT
v_call: TRBV15; j_call: TRBJ1-6; cdr3_length: 15; clone_size: NA; d_call: NA; cdr3_aa: CATSRERDYNSPLHF; cdr3_nt: TGTGCCACCAGCAGAGAGCGGGACTATAATTCACCCCTCCACTTT
v_call: TRBV28; j_call: TRBJ2-6; cdr3_length: 17; clone_size: NA; d_call: NA; cdr3_aa: CASSRGTASSGANVLTF; cdr3_nt: TGTGCCAGCAGTCGGGGGACTGCGAGCTCTGGGGCCAACGTCCTGACTTTC
v_call: TRBV4-1; j_call: TRBJ1-6; cdr3_length: 16; clone_size: NA; d_call: TRBD1; cdr3_aa: CASADRVGSYNSPLHF; cdr3_nt: TGCGCCAGCGCCGACAGGGTTGGCTCCTATAATTCACCCCTCCACTTT
v_call: TRBV4-2; j_call: TRBJ1-4; cdr3_length: 16; clone_size: NA; d_call: TRBD1; cdr3_aa: CASTHDPTGSNEKLFF; cdr3_nt: TGTGCCAGCACCCACGACCCGACAGGGTCTAATGAAAAACTGTTTTTT
v_call: TRBV29-1; j_call: TRBJ2-5; cdr3_length: 12; clone_size: NA; d_call: NA; cdr3_aa: CSVGQPQETQYF; cdr3_nt: TGCAGCGTAGGACAGCCCCAAGAGACCCAGTACTTC